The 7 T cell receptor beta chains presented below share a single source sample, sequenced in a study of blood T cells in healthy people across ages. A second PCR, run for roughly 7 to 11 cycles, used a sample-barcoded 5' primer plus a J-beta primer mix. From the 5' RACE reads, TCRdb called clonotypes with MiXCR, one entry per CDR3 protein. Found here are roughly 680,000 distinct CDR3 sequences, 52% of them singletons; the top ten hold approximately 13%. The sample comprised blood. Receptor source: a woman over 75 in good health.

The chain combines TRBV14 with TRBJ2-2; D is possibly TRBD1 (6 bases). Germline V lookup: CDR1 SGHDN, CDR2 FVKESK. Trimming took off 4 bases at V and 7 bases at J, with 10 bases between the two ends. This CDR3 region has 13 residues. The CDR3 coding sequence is TGTGCCAGCAGCCGGGACATGTTCGGGGAGCTGTTTTTT. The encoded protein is CASSRDMFGELFF. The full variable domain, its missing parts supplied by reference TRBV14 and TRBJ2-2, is EAGVTQFPSHSVIEKGQTVTLRCDPISGHDNLYWYRRVMGKEIKFLLHFVKESKQDESGMPNNRFLAERTGGTYSTLKVQPAELEDSGVYFCASSRDMFGELFFGEGSRLTVL.

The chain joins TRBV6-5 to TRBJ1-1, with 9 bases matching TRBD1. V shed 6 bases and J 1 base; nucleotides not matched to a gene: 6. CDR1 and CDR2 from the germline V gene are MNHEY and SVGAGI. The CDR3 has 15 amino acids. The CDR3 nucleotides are TGTGCCAGCAGCCGGGACAGGGCCAAGAACACTGAAGCTTTCTTT. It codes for CASSRDRAKNTEAFF.

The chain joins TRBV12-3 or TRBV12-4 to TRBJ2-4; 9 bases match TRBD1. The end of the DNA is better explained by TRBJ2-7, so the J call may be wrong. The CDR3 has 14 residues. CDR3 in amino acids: CASSRQGVQYEQYF. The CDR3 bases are TGTGCCAGCAGCCGACAGGGGGTTCAATACGAGCAGTACTTC.

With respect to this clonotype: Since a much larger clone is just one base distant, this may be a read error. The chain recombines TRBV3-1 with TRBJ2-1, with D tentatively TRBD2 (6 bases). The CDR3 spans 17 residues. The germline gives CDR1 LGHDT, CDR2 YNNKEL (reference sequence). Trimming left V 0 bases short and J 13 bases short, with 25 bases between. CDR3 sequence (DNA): TGTGCCAGCAGCCAAGATCCCGGGGGATTAGCCAAAAACATTCAGTTCTTC. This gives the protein CASSQDPGGLAKNIQFF.

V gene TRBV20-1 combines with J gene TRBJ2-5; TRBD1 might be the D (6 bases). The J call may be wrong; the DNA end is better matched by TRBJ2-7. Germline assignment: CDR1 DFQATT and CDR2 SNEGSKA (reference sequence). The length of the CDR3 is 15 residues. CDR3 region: CSAGHRVGVTYEQYF. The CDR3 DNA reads TGCAGTGCTGGACACAGGGTAGGCGTTACCTACGAGCAGTACTTC.

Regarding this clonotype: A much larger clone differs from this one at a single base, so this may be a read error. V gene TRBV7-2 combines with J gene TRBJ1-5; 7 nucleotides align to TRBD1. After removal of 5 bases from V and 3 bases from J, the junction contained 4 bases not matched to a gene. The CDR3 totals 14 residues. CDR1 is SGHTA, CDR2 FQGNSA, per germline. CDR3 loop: CASSPGQINQPQHF. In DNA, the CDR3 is TGTGCCAGCAGCCCGGGACAGATCAATCAGCCCCAGCATTTT.

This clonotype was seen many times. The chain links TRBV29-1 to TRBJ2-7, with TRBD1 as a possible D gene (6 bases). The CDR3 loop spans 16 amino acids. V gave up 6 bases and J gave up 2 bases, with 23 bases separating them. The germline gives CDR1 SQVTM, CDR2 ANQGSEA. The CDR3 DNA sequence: TGCAGCGTACGCAGCAGGGGTGGAAAGGGGACCTACGAGCAGTACTTC. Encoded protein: CSVRSRGGKGTYEQYF.